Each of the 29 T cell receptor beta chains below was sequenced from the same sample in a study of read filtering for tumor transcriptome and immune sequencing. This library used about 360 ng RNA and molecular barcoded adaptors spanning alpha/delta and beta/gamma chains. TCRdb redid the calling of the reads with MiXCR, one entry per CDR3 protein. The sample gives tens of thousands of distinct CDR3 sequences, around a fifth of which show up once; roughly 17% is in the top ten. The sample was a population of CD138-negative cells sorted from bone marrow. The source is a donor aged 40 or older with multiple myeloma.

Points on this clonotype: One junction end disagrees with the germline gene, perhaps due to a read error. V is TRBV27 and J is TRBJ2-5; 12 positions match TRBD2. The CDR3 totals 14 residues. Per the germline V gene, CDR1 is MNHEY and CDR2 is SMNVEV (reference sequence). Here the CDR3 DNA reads TGTGACAGCAGGCGACTAGCGGGAGAAGAGAGCCAGTACTTC. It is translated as CDSRRLAGEESQYF.

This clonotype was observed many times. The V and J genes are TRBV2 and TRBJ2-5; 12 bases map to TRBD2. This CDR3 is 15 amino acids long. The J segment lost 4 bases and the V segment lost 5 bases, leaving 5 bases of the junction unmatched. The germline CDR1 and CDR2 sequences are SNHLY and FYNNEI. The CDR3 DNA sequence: TGTGCCAGCAGTCGACTAGCGGGGGCGGTAGAGACCCAGTACTTC. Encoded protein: CASSRLAGAVETQYF.

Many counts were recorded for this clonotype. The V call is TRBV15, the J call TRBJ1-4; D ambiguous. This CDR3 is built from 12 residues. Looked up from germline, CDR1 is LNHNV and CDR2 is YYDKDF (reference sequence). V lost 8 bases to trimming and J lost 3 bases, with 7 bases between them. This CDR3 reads CATQAANEKLFF. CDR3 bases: TGTGCCACCCAAGCTGCTAATGAAAAACTGTTTTTT.

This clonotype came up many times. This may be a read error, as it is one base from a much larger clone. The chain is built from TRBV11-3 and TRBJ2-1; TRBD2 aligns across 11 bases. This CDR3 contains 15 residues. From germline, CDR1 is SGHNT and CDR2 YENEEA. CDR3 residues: CASTLLAGVTHGQFF. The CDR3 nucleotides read TGTGCCAGCACCTTACTAGCGGGAGTGACCCATGGGCAGTTCTTC.

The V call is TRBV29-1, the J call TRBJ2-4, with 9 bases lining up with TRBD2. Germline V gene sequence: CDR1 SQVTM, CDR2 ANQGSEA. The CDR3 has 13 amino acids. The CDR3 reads CIAGGLAKNIQYF. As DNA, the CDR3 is TGCATCGCCGGGGGACTAGCTAAAAACATTCAGTACTTC.

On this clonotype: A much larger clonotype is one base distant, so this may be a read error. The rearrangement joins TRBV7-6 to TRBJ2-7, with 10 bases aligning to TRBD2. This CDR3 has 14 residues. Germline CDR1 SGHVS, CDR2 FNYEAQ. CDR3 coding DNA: TGTGCCAGCAGCCCGAAAGCGGGAGGGCTTGAGCGGTACTTC. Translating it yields CASSPKAGGLERYF.

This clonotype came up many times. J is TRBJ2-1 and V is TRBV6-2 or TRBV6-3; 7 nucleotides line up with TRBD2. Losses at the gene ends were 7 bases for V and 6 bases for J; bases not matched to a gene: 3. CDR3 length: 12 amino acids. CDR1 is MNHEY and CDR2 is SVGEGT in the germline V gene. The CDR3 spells CASKRDGNEQFF. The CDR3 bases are TGTGCCAGCAAGCGGGACGGCAATGAGCAGTTCTTC.

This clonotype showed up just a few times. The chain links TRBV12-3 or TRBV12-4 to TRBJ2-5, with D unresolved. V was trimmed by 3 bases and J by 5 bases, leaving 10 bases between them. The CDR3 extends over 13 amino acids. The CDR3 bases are TGTGCCAGCAGTTTGGGGTGTCAGGAGACCCAGTACTTC. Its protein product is CASSLGCQETQYF.

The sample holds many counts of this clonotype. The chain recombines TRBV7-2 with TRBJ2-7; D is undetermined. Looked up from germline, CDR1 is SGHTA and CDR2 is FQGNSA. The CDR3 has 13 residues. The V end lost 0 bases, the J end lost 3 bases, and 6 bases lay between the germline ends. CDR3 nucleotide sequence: TGTGCCAGCAGCTTAGCTAGCATCTACGAGCAGTACTTC. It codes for CASSLASIYEQYF.

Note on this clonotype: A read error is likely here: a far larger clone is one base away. CDR3 DNA: TGTGCCAGCGGCCAAGGGCTCCGGACAGGGTCCTCCGAGCAGTACTTC. This gives the protein CASGQGLRTGSSEQYF. The chain couples TRBV3-1 to TRBJ2-4; 8 nucleotides line up with TRBD1. TRBJ2-7 explains the end of the DNA better; the J call may be wrong. Per the germline V gene, CDR1 is LGHDT and CDR2 is YNNKEL (reference sequence). This CDR3 has 16 residues.

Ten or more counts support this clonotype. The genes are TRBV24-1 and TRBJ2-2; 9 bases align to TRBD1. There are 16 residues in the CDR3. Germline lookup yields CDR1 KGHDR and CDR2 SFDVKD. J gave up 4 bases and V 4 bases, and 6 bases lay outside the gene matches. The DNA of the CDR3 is TGTGCCACCAGTGACCCCGGACAGGGGAGCACCGGGGAGCTGTTTTTT. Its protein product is CATSDPGQGSTGELFF.

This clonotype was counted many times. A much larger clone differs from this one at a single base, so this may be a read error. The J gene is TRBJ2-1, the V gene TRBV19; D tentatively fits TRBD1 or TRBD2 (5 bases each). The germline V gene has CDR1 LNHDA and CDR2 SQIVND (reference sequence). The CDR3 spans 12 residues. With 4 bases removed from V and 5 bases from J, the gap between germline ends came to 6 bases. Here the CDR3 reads CASSRDHNEQFF. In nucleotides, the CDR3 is TGTGCCAGTAGTAGGGACCACAATGAGCAGTTCTTC.

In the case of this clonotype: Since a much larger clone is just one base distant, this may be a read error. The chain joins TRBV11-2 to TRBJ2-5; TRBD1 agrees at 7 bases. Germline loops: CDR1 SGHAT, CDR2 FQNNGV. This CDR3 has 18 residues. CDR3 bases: TGTGCCAACAGCTTAGGGGGCCTCTCGACCCCAGGAGGAGAGACCCAGTACTTC. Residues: CANSLGGLSTPGGETQYF.

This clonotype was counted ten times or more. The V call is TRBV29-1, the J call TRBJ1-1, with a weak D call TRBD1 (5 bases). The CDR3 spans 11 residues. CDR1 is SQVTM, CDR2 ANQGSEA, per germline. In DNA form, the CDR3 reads TGCAGAGTCGGGGGGAACACTGAAGCTTTCTTT. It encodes CRVGGNTEAFF.

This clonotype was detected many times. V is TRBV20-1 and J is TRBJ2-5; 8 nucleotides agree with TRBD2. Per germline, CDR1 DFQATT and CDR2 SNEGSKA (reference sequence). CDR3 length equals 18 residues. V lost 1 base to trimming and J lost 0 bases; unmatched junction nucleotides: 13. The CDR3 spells CSARVSGIGILYQETQYF. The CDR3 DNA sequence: TGCAGTGCTAGAGTTAGCGGGATTGGTATCCTGTACCAAGAGACCCAGTACTTC.

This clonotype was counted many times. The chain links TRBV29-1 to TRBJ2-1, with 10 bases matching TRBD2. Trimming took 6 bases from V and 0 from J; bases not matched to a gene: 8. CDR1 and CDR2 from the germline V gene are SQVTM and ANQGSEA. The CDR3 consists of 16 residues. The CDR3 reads CSVRGLADFSYNEQFF. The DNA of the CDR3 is TGCAGCGTCCGAGGACTAGCGGATTTCTCCTACAATGAGCAGTTCTTC.

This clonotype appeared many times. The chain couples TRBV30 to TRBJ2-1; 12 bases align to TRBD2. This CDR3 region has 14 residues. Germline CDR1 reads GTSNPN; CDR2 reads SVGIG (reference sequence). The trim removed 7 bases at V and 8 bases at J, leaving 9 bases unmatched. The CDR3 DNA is TGTGCCTACTCTAGCGGGAGGGCCTTTTATGAGCAGTTCTTC. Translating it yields CAYSSGRAFYEQFF.

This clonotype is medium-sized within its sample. The DNA for the CDR3 is TGTGCCAGTAGCCCCGCGGCCAAAATCTATGAGCAGTTCTTC. This translates into CASSPAAKIYEQFF. This chain joins TRBV19 and TRBJ2-1; D call uncertain. V lost 6 bases and J lost 8, with 17 bases in between. Germline lookup yields CDR1 LNHDA and CDR2 SQIVND (reference sequence). CDR3 length: 14 amino acids.

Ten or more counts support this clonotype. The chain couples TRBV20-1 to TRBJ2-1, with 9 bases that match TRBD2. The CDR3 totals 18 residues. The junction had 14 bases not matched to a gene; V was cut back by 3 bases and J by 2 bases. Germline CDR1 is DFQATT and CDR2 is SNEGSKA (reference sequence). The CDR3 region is CSASRRGALAGPYNEQFF. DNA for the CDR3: TGCAGTGCTAGTAGGCGGGGGGCGCTAGCGGGGCCCTACAATGAGCAGTTCTTC.

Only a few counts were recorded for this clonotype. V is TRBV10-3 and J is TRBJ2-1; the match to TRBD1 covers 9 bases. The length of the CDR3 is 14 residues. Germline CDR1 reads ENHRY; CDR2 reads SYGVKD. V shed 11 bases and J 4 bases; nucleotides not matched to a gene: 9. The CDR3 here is CAVGPGTGYNEQFF. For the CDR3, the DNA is TGTGCCGTGGGACCCGGGACAGGGTACAATGAGCAGTTCTTC.

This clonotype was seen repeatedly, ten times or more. For the CDR3, the DNA is TGCGCCAGCAGCTTGGCCGAGGTAGCCCAAGCGGGTGAGCAGTTCTTC. Protein sequence: CASSLAEVAQAGEQFF. The rearrangement joins TRBV5-1 to TRBJ2-1; TRBD2 might be the D (6 bases). The CDR3 contains 16 residues. Germline V CDR1 and CDR2: SGHRS, YFSETQ. Trimming took off 0 bases at V and 9 bases at J, with 19 bases between the two ends.

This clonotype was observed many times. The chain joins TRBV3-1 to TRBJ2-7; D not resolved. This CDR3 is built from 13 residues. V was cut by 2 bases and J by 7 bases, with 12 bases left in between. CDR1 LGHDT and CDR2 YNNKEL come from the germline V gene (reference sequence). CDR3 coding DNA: TGTGCCAGCAGCCAATTAGGGATATGGGAGCAGTACTTC. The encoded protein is CASSQLGIWEQYF.

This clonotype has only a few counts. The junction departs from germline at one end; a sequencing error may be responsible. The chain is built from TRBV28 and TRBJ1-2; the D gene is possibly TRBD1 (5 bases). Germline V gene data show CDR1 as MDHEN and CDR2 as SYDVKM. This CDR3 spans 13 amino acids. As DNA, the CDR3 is TGTGCCAGCAGTTTAGAGGGGTACTATGGCTACGCCTTC. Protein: CASSLEGYYGYAF.

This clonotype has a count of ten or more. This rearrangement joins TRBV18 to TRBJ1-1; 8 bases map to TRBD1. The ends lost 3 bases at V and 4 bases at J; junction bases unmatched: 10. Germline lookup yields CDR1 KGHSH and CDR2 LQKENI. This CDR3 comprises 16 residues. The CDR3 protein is CASSPRTGKGITEAFF. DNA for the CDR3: TGTGCCAGCTCACCTAGGACAGGGAAAGGGATCACTGAAGCTTTCTTT.

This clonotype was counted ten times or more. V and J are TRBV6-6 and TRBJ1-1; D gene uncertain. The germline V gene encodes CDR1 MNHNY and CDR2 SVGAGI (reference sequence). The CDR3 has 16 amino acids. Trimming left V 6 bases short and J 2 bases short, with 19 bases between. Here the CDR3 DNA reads TGTGCCAGCAGACCCAGTGGGAGACCCCTTAACACTGAAGCTTTCTTT. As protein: CASRPSGRPLNTEAFF.

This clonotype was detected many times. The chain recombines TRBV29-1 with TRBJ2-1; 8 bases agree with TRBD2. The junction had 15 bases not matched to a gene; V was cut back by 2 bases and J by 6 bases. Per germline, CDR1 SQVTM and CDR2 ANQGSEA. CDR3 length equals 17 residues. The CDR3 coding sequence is TGCAGCGTTGAACCGGGGACTAGTTTTTTCGATTTCAATGAGCAGTTCTTC. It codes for CSVEPGTSFFDFNEQFF.

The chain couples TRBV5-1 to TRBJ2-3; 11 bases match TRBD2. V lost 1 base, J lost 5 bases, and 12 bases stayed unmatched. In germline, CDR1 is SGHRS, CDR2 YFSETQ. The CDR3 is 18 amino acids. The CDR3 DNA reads TGCGCCAGCAGCTTGTCTCGGAGACCGGGACTAGCGGTAGATACGCAGTATTTT. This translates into CASSLSRRPGLAVDTQYF. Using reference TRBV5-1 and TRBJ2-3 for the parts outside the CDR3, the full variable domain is KAGVTQTPRYLIKTRGQQVTLSCSPISGHRSVSWYQQTPGQGLQFLFEYFSETQRNKGNFPGRFSGRQFSNSRSEMNVSTLELGDSALYLCASSLSRRPGLAVDTQYFGPGTRLTVL.

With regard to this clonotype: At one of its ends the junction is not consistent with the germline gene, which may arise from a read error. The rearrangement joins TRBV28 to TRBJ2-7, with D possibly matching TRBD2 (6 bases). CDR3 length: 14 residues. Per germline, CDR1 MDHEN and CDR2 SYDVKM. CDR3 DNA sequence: TGTGCCAGCAACTTGGGCGGGACGGGCGACGAGCAGTATTTC. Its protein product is CASNLGGTGDEQYF.

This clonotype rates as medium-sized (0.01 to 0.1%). The CDR3 region is CASSLAGGQGDANEQFF. DNA for the CDR3: TGTGCCAGCAGCTTGGCCGGGGGACAGGGGGACGCCAATGAGCAGTTCTTC. The chain recombines TRBV5-6 with TRBJ2-1; 11 bases match TRBD1. The CDR3 has 17 amino acids. Per the germline V gene, CDR1 is SGHDT and CDR2 is YYEEEE. Trimming at V came to 0 bases and at J to 6 bases, leaving 8 bases not matched to a gene.